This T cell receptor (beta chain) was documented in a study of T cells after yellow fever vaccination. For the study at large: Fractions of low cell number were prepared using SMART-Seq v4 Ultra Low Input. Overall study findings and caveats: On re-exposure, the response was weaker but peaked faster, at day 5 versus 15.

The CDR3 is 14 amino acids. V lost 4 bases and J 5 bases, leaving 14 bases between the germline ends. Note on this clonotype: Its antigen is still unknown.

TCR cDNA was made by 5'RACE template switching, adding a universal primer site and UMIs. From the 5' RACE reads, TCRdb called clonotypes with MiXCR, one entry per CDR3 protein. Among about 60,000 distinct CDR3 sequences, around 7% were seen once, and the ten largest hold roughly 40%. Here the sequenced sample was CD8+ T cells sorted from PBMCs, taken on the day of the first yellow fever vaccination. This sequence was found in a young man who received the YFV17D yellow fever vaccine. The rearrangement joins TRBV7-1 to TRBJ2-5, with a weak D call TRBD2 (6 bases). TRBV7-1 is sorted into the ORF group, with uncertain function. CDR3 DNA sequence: TGTGCCAGCAGCTGCATCGGGGCGGGGGAGACCCAGTACTTC. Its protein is CASSCIGAGETQYF.